Listed here is a single TCR beta chain. Its antigen is not identified. The entry originates in a study of blood T cells in healthy people across ages. The study's findings and limits: Naive T cell percentage strongly correlated with TCR beta diversity. Per million T cells, TCR beta diversity dropped roughly linearly as age increased.

Isolation per sample recovered at least 7 million PBMCs. Then a second PCR, running roughly 6 to 11 cycles, was carried out with a sample-barcoded 5' primer and a J-beta primer mix. Sequencing recovered at least 3 million CDR3-containing paired-end reads from each sample. One entry per CDR3 protein, called by TCRdb with MiXCR from the 5' RACE reads. The sample yields about 570,000 distinct CDR3 sequences, 27% seen once. The CDR3 runs to 15 residues. The germline CDR1 and CDR2 sequences are SGHRS and YFSETQ. With V trimmed by 4 bases and J by 10 bases, 15 bases remained unmatched. The chain is built from TRBV5-1 and TRBJ1-2; 8 bases agree with TRBD1. The sequenced material came from blood. This clonotype was obtained from a woman in her 70s in good health. CDR3 sequence (DNA): TGCGCCAGCAGCCGAATCCCCGGACAGGGCTACGACTACACCTTC. Translating it yields CASSRIPGQGYDYTF.